Below are 32 T cell receptor beta chains sequenced from a single sample in a study. TCRdb analysed the RT-PCR reads with MiXCR anew, one entry per CDR3 protein. In the table there are about 680,000 distinct CDR3 sequences, 11% to 15% of which are singletons. The sequencing sample was made of memory CD4+ T cells from blood. Source of these receptors: a female donor in good health, serving as a healthy control.

This clonotype showed up just a few times. This chain joins TRBV11-2 and TRBJ2-3; 9 nucleotides align to TRBD1. The CDR3 has 14 amino acids. The V and J ends lost 5 bases and 5 bases, in that order; junction bases with no gene match: 5. In germline, CDR1 is SGHAT, CDR2 FQNNGV. This CDR3 is CASSPDRGGDTQYF. The CDR3 DNA reads TGTGCCAGCAGCCCGGACAGGGGAGGAGATACGCAGTATTTT. Together with reference TRBV11-2 and TRBJ2-3, the CDR3 gives the full variable domain: EAGVAQSPRYKIIEKRQSVAFWCNPISGHATLYWYQQILGQGPKLLIQFQNNGVVDDSQLPKDRFSAERLKGVDSTLKIQPAKLEDSAVYLCASSPDRGGDTQYFGPGTRLTVL.

The chain employs TRBV7-2 and TRBJ2-1; 11 bases map to TRBD1. The V gene end was trimmed by 6 bases and the J gene end by 4 bases; junction bases not matched to a gene: 5. The germline gives CDR1 SGHTA, CDR2 FQGNSA. The CDR3 runs to 15 residues. The DNA of the CDR3 is TGTGCCAGCAGTATCGGACAGGGGGCATACAATGAGCAGTTCTTC. This encodes CASSIGQGAYNEQFF.

The J gene is TRBJ2-3, the V gene TRBV20-1, with TRBD2 matching over 10 bases. This CDR3 spans 14 amino acids. Germline V gene sequence: CDR1 DFQATT, CDR2 SNEGSKA (reference sequence). J lost 5 bases, V lost 6 bases, and 8 bases had no gene match. Written as DNA, the CDR3 is TGCAGTGCCGCTTTACTAGCGGGAAAAGATACGCAGTATTTT. It codes for CSAALLAGKDTQYF.

The V gene is TRBV7-3, the J gene TRBJ2-3; TRBD2 aligns across 10 bases. Germline values: CDR1 SGHTA, CDR2 FQGTGA. The CDR3 covers 16 residues. Trimming cost V 2 bases and J 3 bases; bases outside gene matches: 5. The CDR3 coding sequence is TGTGCCAGCAGCTTATCGGTTAGCGGGGGGACAGATACGCAGTATTTT. This translates into CASSLSVSGGTDTQYF. Combining the CDR3 with reference TRBV7-3 and TRBJ2-3 gives the whole variable domain GAGVSQTPSNKVTEKGKYVELRCDPISGHTALYWYRQSLGQGPEFLIYFQGTGAADDSGLPNDRFFAVRPEGSVSTLKIQRTERGDSAVYLCASSLSVSGGTDTQYFGPGTRLTVL.

The gene calls are TRBV20-1 and TRBJ1-1; TRBD1 is a possible D gene (5 bases). CDR1 is DFQATT and CDR2 is SNEGSKA in the germline V gene (reference sequence). Trimming left V 2 bases short and J 1 base short, with 14 bases between. There are 15 residues in the CDR3. In DNA, the CDR3 is TGCAGTGCTAGACTAGACACAGGATGGAACACTGAAGCTTTCTTT. Its protein is CSARLDTGWNTEAFF.

This chain uses TRBV7-8 with TRBJ1-5; the match to TRBD1 covers 7 bases. Germline CDR1 and CDR2: SGHVS and FQNEAQ. J lost 6 bases, V lost 1 base, and 3 bases had no gene match. This CDR3 is built from 14 residues. The DNA of the CDR3 is TGTGCCAGCAGCTTAGTCAGGGGGGCTCAGCCCCAGCATTTT. It translates to CASSLVRGAQPQHF.

This clonotype was counted only a few times. The rearrangement joins TRBV7-2 to TRBJ2-7, with D possibly TRBD1 on 6 matching bases. The V and J ends lost 1 base and 5 bases respectively, with 15 bases between them. Germline V gives CDR1 SGHTA, CDR2 FQGNSA. The CDR3 is 15 residues long. DNA of the CDR3: TGTGCCAGCAGCTTAGAGCGAGTCAGGGGCCACGAGCAGTACTTC. It yields the protein CASSLERVRGHEQYF.

The rearrangement links TRBV5-1 to TRBJ1-1; D remains unclear. The CDR3 runs 14 residues. Germline CDR1 and CDR2: SGHRS and YFSETQ. Deletions cut 1 base from V and 1 base from J, with 8 bases between. CDR3 region: CASSLNRPNTEAFF. The CDR3 DNA reads as TGCGCCAGCAGCTTGAATAGACCGAACACTGAAGCTTTCTTT.

This clonotype has only a few counts. V is TRBV6-5 and J is TRBJ1-5; D is perhaps TRBD1 (5 bases). The V and J ends lost 8 bases and 5 bases respectively, with 22 bases between them. The germline V gene has CDR1 MNHEY and CDR2 SVGAGI. The length of the CDR3 is 16 residues. CDR3 amino acids: CASQSGLGQGYQPQHF. The CDR3 DNA follows: TGTGCCAGCCAATCCGGGCTGGGGCAGGGATATCAGCCCCAGCATTTT.

This clonotype was seen many times. The rearrangement links TRBV13 to TRBJ1-6; the D gene is possibly TRBD1 (5 bases). Deletions cut 3 bases from V and 6 bases from J, with 9 bases between. CDR1 and CDR2 from the germline V gene are PRHDT and FYEKMQ (reference sequence). The CDR3 is 14 residues long. DNA of the CDR3: TGTGCCAGCAGCTTCCGGGACGGTAATTCACCCCTCCACTTT. Protein: CASSFRDGNSPLHF.

This clonotype was counted many times. CDR3 DNA sequence: TGCAGTGCCCCCTTTGGGGCTACAGATACGCAGTATTTT. It specifies CSAPFGATDTQYF. This chain links TRBV20-1 with TRBJ2-3; D might be TRBD1 (5 bases). The CDR3 runs 13 residues. Trimming pared 6 bases from V and 3 bases from J, leaving 13 bases between. In germline, CDR1 is DFQATT, CDR2 SNEGSKA (reference sequence).

The chain combines TRBV5-4 with TRBJ1-5; perhaps TRBD1 as D (5 bases). Germline lookup yields CDR1 SGHNT and CDR2 YYREEE (reference sequence). The CDR3 is 13 residues long. V lost 4 bases to trimming and J lost 8 bases, with 13 bases between them. The CDR3 here is CASSGGGSEPQHF. The CDR3 region has the DNA TGTGCCAGCAGCGGGGGAGGTTCGGAGCCCCAGCATTTT.

This clonotype was found many times. The chain is built from TRBV6-5 and TRBJ1-3, with no clear D. This CDR3 is built from 15 residues. Trimming shortened V by 0 bases and J by 0 bases, and 6 bases separated the two germline ends. CDR1 is MNHEY and CDR2 is SVGAGI in the germline V gene. The CDR3 protein is CASSYSLVSGNTIYF. CDR3 bases: TGTGCCAGCAGTTACTCTCTAGTCTCTGGAAACACCATATATTTT.

The gene calls are TRBV10-3 and TRBJ2-7; TRBD2 matches 9 bases. V shed 7 bases and J 2 bases; nucleotides not matched to a gene: 18. Germline CDR1 ENHRY, CDR2 SYGVKD. This CDR3 is built from 18 residues. CDR3 nucleotide sequence: TGTGCCATCACGGCTAGCGGGAACTCAGCCGGGGGAACCTACGAGCAGTACTTC. This encodes CAITASGNSAGGTYEQYF.

This chain connects TRBV28 to TRBJ2-7, with a weak D call TRBD2 (7 bases). CDR3 size: 12 residues. Germline assignment: CDR1 MDHEN and CDR2 SYDVKM. V lost 8 bases and J lost 7, with 15 bases in between. CDR3 protein: CASHRGGMEQYF. In DNA form, the CDR3 reads TGTGCCAGCCATAGGGGGGGGATGGAGCAGTACTTC. Combining the CDR3 with reference TRBV28 and TRBJ2-7 gives the whole variable domain DVKVTQSSRYLVKRTGEKVFLECVQDMDHENMFWYRQDPGLGLRLIYFSYDVKMKEKGDIPEGYSVSREKKERFSLILESASTNQTSMYLCASHRGGMEQYFGPGTRLTVT.

This clonotype was recorded at least ten times. This chain uses TRBV20-1 with TRBJ1-2; D is unresolved. This CDR3 comprises 14 residues. V was cut by 6 bases and J by 4 bases, with 18 bases left in between. Germline V gene lookup returns CDR1 DFQATT and CDR2 SNEGSKA (reference sequence). Here the CDR3 DNA reads TGCAGTGCCAGAAATCGGAGGAATAGCTATGGCTACACCTTC. Amino acids: CSARNRRNSYGYTF.

There are a few counts of this clonotype. The genes are TRBV18 and TRBJ2-7; D unclear. Trimming left V 0 bases short and J 2 bases short, with 14 bases between. The CDR3 is made up of 16 amino acids. CDR1 is KGHSH, CDR2 LQKENI, per germline. CDR3 in amino acids: CASSPPQGQATYEQYF. The CDR3 coding sequence is TGTGCCAGCTCACCACCCCAAGGGCAGGCCACCTACGAGCAGTACTTC.

This clonotype was observed a handful of times. The J gene is TRBJ2-5, the V gene TRBV27, with D hard to call. This CDR3 spans 15 amino acids. V was pared by 5 bases and J by 3 bases, with 16 bases between. Looked up from germline, CDR1 is MNHEY and CDR2 is SMNVEV (reference sequence). DNA for the CDR3: TGTGCCAGCAGTCGTATCCCGGCACTAAAAGAGACCCAGTACTTC. Translation: CASSRIPALKETQYF.

In this sample, this clonotype turned up a few times. J is TRBJ1-1 and V is TRBV7-6; D is possibly TRBD1 (6 bases). Germline loops: CDR1 SGHVS, CDR2 FNYEAQ. The CDR3 consists of 15 residues. The V and J ends lost 1 base and 11 bases respectively, with 20 bases between them. This chain's CDR3 is CASSLGATGYFHAFF. CDR3 bases: TGTGCCAGCAGCTTAGGCGCAACAGGGTACTTTCACGCTTTCTTT.

The chain links TRBV20-1 to TRBJ2-3, with unresolved D. V lost 3 bases and J 4 bases, leaving 8 bases between the germline ends. This CDR3 region has 12 residues. Germline V gene lookup returns CDR1 DFQATT and CDR2 SNEGSKA (reference sequence). The CDR3, as DNA: TGCAGTGCTAGTATGGGCTCAGATACGCAGTATTTT. Amino acids: CSASMGSDTQYF.

This clonotype has just a few counts. The chain joins TRBV20-1 to TRBJ1-2, with 7 positions matching TRBD1. Losses at the gene ends were 3 bases for V and 12 bases for J; bases not matched to a gene: 7. This CDR3 is 11 amino acids long. Germline CDR1 reads DFQATT; CDR2 reads SNEGSKA (reference sequence). CDR3 protein: CSASDGQAHTF. CDR3 DNA: TGCAGTGCTAGCGACGGACAGGCTCACACCTTC.

This chain links TRBV27 with TRBJ2-1; D is perhaps TRBD2 (6 bases). CDR3 size: 17 residues. CDR1 MNHEY and CDR2 SMNVEV come from the germline V gene (reference sequence). The V and J ends lost 2 bases and 4 bases respectively, with 18 bases between them. CDR3 sequence: CASSLRLRGADYNEQFF. The CDR3 DNA is TGTGCCAGCAGTTTAAGGTTACGCGGGGCGGATTACAATGAGCAGTTCTTC.

This clonotype was found many times. The DNA of the CDR3 is TGCAGCGTTAGCAGGGGGCGAAACTACGAGCAGTACTTC. As protein: CSVSRGRNYEQYF. The chain has TRBV29-1 and TRBJ2-7, with 8 bases matching TRBD1. CDR3 length: 13 amino acids. Germline V gene data show CDR1 as SQVTM and CDR2 as ANQGSEA. V shed 5 bases and J 3 bases; nucleotides not matched to a gene: 6.

The V and J genes are TRBV18 and TRBJ2-1, with TRBD2 identical over 8 bases. Germline loops: CDR1 KGHSH, CDR2 LQKENI. J lost 1 base, V lost 3 bases, and 5 bases had no gene match. CDR3 length: 16 residues. The CDR3 loop is CASSPRTSLSYNEQFF. As DNA, the CDR3 is TGTGCCAGCTCACCCAGGACTAGCCTTTCCTACAATGAGCAGTTCTTC.

This clonotype has just a few counts. The germline gene is not matched at one end of the junction; a read error may be the cause. This chain connects TRBV20-1 to TRBJ1-1, with no clear D. The CDR3 runs 10 residues. Germline values: CDR1 DFQATT, CDR2 SNEGSKA (reference sequence). The CDR3 DNA reads as TGCAGAGCTATTGGGACTGAAGCTTTCTTT. Protein: CRAIGTEAFF.

This clonotype was detected ten times or more. The genes are TRBV12-3 or TRBV12-4 and TRBJ2-5, with unresolved D. With 2 bases removed from V and 2 bases from J, the gap between germline ends came to 6 bases. This CDR3 has 13 residues. CDR3 in DNA: TGTGCCAGCAGTTTACTCGAACAAGAGACCCAGTACTTC. This gives the protein CASSLLEQETQYF.

This chain connects TRBV20-1 to TRBJ1-6, with a weak D call TRBD1 (6 bases). Germline V lookup: CDR1 DFQATT, CDR2 SNEGSKA (reference sequence). This CDR3 spans 15 amino acids. Trimming removed 6 bases at V and 10 bases at J, with 22 bases between. Here the CDR3 reads CSALIGGRVQSPLHF. The CDR3 nucleotides read TGCAGTGCCTTAATAGGGGGAAGGGTGCAATCACCCCTCCACTTT.

This chain joins TRBV28 and TRBJ2-5; TRBD2 aligns across 7 bases. CDR3 length: 14 amino acids. Germline loops: CDR1 MDHEN, CDR2 SYDVKM. V trimming: 6 bases; J trimming: 5 bases; junction bases outside the gene matches: 9. The CDR3 sequence is CASRRGGAGETQYF. Here the CDR3 DNA reads TGTGCCAGCAGACGGGGAGGGGCTGGGGAGACCCAGTACTTC.

At least ten counts were recorded for this clonotype. J is TRBJ2-3 and V is TRBV10-3; possible D gene TRBD2, 5 bases. CDR1 and CDR2 from the germline V gene are ENHRY and SYGVKD. V was shortened by 0 bases and J by 5 bases, with 9 bases between the two germline ends. The CDR3 length is 14 residues. In DNA form, the CDR3 reads TGTGCCATCAGTGAGTCGCCGGGGAAAGATACGCAGTATTTT. Its translation is CAISESPGKDTQYF.

The chain uses TRBV28 and TRBJ2-3, with D possibly being TRBD1 (6 bases). This CDR3 spans 17 amino acids. V lost 8 bases, J lost 0 bases, and 21 bases lay in between. Germline V gene data show CDR1 as MDHEN and CDR2 as SYDVKM. CDR3: CASSTPSQGTSTDTQYF. In nucleotides, the CDR3 is TGTGCCAGCTCCACGCCGTCACAGGGCACTAGCACAGATACGCAGTATTTT.

The V gene is TRBV2, the J gene TRBJ1-5, with D perhaps TRBD1 (6 bases). Germline V CDR1 and CDR2: SNHLY, FYNNEI. Trimming removed 8 bases at V and 0 bases at J, with 11 bases between. This CDR3 is built from 14 residues. The DNA for the CDR3 is TGTGCCAGCGGCAGGGGCCATAGCAATCAGCCCCAGCATTTT. This encodes CASGRGHSNQPQHF.

This clonotype came up a few times. The chain employs TRBV3-1 and TRBJ1-6; D unclear. V was trimmed by 4 bases and J by 13 bases, leaving 11 bases between them. Germline V gene data show CDR1 as LGHDT and CDR2 as YNNKEL (reference sequence). The CDR3 consists of 12 residues. This chain's CDR3 is CASSLELSPLHF. The CDR3 DNA follows: TGTGCCAGCAGCCTAGAATTGTCGCCCCTCCACTTT.